Below are 25 T cell receptor beta chains sequenced from a single sample in a study of blood T cell repertoires in COVID-19. The protocol was immunoSEQ multiplex PCR, while the TCRdb copy is restricted to in-frame clones and leaves out a portion. The sample lists more than 95,000 clones; about 86% were seen once. Sequencing input: peripheral blood. All receptors derive from a woman aged 60 to 75 in a cohort sampled during active or convalescent COVID-19.

The chain uses TRBV7-2 and TRBJ2-7; 11 bases align to TRBD2. This CDR3 comprises 16 residues. The germline V gene has CDR1 SGHTA and CDR2 FQGNSA. J gave up 3 bases and V 1 base, and 5 bases lay outside the gene matches. The CDR3 DNA reads TGTGCCAGCAGCTTAGATTCTAGCGGGAGGTTCTACGAGCAGTACTTC. It codes for CASSLDSSGRFYEQYF.

V usage is TRBV15 and J usage is TRBJ1-1, with D possibly TRBD1 on 6 matching bases. CDR3 length equals 15 residues. Per the germline V gene, CDR1 is LNHNV and CDR2 is YYDKDF (reference sequence). The V end lost 2 bases, the J end lost 4 bases, and 14 bases lay between the germline ends. The CDR3 DNA reads TGTGCCACCAGCAGATCCACAGGGACCGGCACTGAAGCTTTCTTT. Its protein product is CATSRSTGTGTEAFF.

V is TRBV18 and J is TRBJ1-5; no definite D call. Germline V gene data show CDR1 as KGHSH and CDR2 as LQKENI. CDR3 length: 13 residues. V was clipped by 1 base and J by 5 bases, with 6 bases between them. CDR3 loop: CASSPQQDQPQHF. In nucleotides, the CDR3 is TGTGCCAGCTCACCACAACAAGATCAGCCCCAGCATTTT.

This clone came up a few times. The chain recombines TRBV6-5 with TRBJ1-4; 11 nucleotides agree with TRBD1. V shed 8 bases and J 16 bases; nucleotides not matched to a gene: 15. Germline assignment: CDR1 MNHEY and CDR2 SVGAGI. This CDR3 has 14 residues. CDR3 protein: CASGWGQGVLVPFF. Here the CDR3 DNA reads TGTGCCAGCGGTTGGGGACAGGGGGTCCTTGTGCCGTTTTTT.

The chain links TRBV7-9 to TRBJ1-4; 10 nucleotides agree with TRBD1. The junction had 4 bases not matched to a gene; V was cut back by 4 bases and J by 2 bases. CDR1 is SEHNR and CDR2 is FQNEAQ in the germline V gene (reference sequence). The CDR3 contains 16 residues. The CDR3 reads CASSSRQGATNEKLFF. CDR3 DNA sequence: TGTGCCAGCAGCTCGCGACAGGGGGCGACTAATGAAAAACTGTTTTTT.

The V call is TRBV7-9, the J call TRBJ2-7; 9 bases line up with TRBD1. Trimming cost V 1 base and J 7 bases; bases outside gene matches: 5. The CDR3 loop spans 14 amino acids. Per the germline V gene, CDR1 is SEHNR and CDR2 is FQNEAQ (reference sequence). CDR3 in amino acids: CASSLGTGAGEQYF. As DNA, the CDR3 is TGTGCCAGCAGCTTAGGGACAGGGGCGGGGGAGCAGTACTTC.

This sequence joins TRBV2 and TRBJ2-1; 8 bases line up with TRBD2. Germline-derived CDR1 and CDR2 are SNHLY and FYNNEI. With V trimmed by 4 bases and J by 3 bases, 5 bases remained unmatched. The CDR3 sequence is 15 residues long. Written as DNA, the CDR3 is TGTGCCAGCAGTGGGCGGGGGGTAAACTACAATGAGCAGTTCTTC. Protein sequence: CASSGRGVNYNEQFF.

The chain combines TRBV28 with TRBJ2-3; a weak D match, TRBD1 (5 bases). Germline CDR1 reads MDHEN; CDR2 reads SYDVKM. Trimming shortened V by 5 bases and J by 2 bases, and 8 bases separated the two germline ends. CDR3 length equals 13 residues. The CDR3 loop is CASSGAFTDTQYF. The CDR3 DNA follows: TGTGCCAGCAGTGGGGCCTTCACAGATACGCAGTATTTT.

V usage is TRBV6-5 and J usage is TRBJ2-2, with 8 positions matching TRBD2. V was pared by 4 bases and J by 4 bases, with 8 bases of the junction left unmatched. The CDR3 consists of 16 residues. The germline gives CDR1 MNHEY, CDR2 SVGAGI. Here the CDR3 reads CASSWMGREGTGELFF. CDR3 coding DNA: TGTGCCAGCAGTTGGATGGGACGGGAGGGCACCGGGGAGCTGTTTTTT.

This clone was seen more than once but under ten times. J is TRBJ1-1 and V is TRBV7-3; perhaps TRBD1 as D (5 bases). V lost 2 bases, J lost 2 bases, and 6 bases lay in between. The V gene's germline CDR1 is SGHTA and CDR2 FQGTGA. This CDR3 spans 13 amino acids. CDR3 in amino acids: CASSLDSNTEAFF. Written as DNA, the CDR3 is TGTGCCAGCAGCTTAGACAGTAACACTGAAGCTTTCTTT.

The CDR3 bases are TGTGCCAGTAGTATTGGACAGGGGGCGCGGAGAGAAAAACTGTTTTTT. This sequence encodes CASSIGQGARREKLFF. The V gene is TRBV19, the J gene TRBJ1-4; the match to TRBD1 covers 11 bases. The CDR3 contains 16 residues. Germline trimming cut 3 bases from V and 8 bases from J; bases unmatched to any gene: 8. Germline-derived CDR1 and CDR2 are LNHDA and SQIVND (reference sequence).

This chain joins TRBV5-6 and TRBJ2-7; D is possibly TRBD2 (6 bases). V gave up 5 bases and J gave up 8 bases, with 11 bases separating them. This CDR3 has 11 amino acids. The germline V gene has CDR1 SGHDT and CDR2 YYEEEE. This CDR3 is CASSTGGKQYF. The CDR3 region has the DNA TGTGCCAGCAGTACCGGGGGTAAGCAGTACTTC. Using reference TRBV5-6 and TRBJ2-7 for the parts outside the CDR3, the full variable domain is DAGVTQSPTHLIKTRGQQVTLRCSPKSGHDTVSWYQQALGQGPQFIFQYYEEEERQRGNFPDRFSGHQFPNYSSELNVNALLLGDSALYLCASSTGGKQYFGPGTRLTVT.

The CDR3 spells CASSLGGGQGNEQFF. CDR3 in DNA: TGTGCCAGCAGCTTGGGAGGGGGCCAAGGCAATGAGCAGTTCTTC. The chain is built from TRBV5-4 and TRBJ2-1; 7 nucleotides align to TRBD1. V was clipped by 0 bases and J by 6 bases; unmatched bases: 6. The CDR3 sequence is 15 residues long. Germline V CDR1 and CDR2: SGHNT, YYREEE (reference sequence).

V gene TRBV20-1 combines with J gene TRBJ1-2; no definite D call. The CDR3 is 11 amino acids. The V gene's germline CDR1 is DFQATT and CDR2 SNEGSKA (reference sequence). The V and J ends lost 4 bases and 2 bases respectively, with 5 bases between them. For the CDR3, the DNA is TGCAGTGCTACACAGAACTATGGCTACACCTTC. Amino acids: CSATQNYGYTF.

V gene TRBV7-3 combines with J gene TRBJ1-3; D gene unclear. The CDR3 extends over 14 amino acids. Trimming cost V 4 bases and J 0 bases, with 7 bases left between them. CDR1 and CDR2 (germline): SGHTA, FQGTGA. The CDR3 DNA reads as TGTGCCAGCAGCTCCCCCTTCTCTGGAAACACCATATATTTT. This sequence encodes CASSSPFSGNTIYF.

V is TRBV19 and J is TRBJ1-4; 10 bases line up with TRBD1. Germline V gives CDR1 LNHDA, CDR2 SQIVND (reference sequence). CDR3 length: 13 amino acids. V was clipped by 8 bases and J by 6 bases; unmatched bases: 3. This CDR3 is CASWTGGYEKLFF. The CDR3 region has the DNA TGTGCCAGTTGGACAGGGGGGTATGAAAAACTGTTTTTT.

The rearrangement links TRBV6-1 to TRBJ2-7, with 10 bases aligning to TRBD1. The V gene end was trimmed by 2 bases and the J gene end by 5 bases; junction bases not matched to a gene: 3. CDR1 and CDR2 (germline): MNHNS, SASEGT. CDR3 length: 14 amino acids. This CDR3 is CASSERDRGHEQYF. The CDR3 nucleotides are TGTGCCAGCAGTGAAAGGGACAGGGGCCACGAGCAGTACTTC.

This clone appeared once. The chain couples TRBV11-3 to TRBJ2-1; possibly TRBD1 for D (6 bases). V was shortened by 1 base and J by 7 bases, with 11 bases between the two germline ends. In germline, CDR1 is SGHNT, CDR2 YENEEA. CDR3 length: 14 residues. Here the CDR3 DNA reads TGTGCCAGCAGCTTAGTAAGGGGGAATAATGAGCAGTTCTTC. This sequence encodes CASSLVRGNNEQFF. Drawing the rest from reference TRBV11-3 and TRBJ2-1, the complete variable domain is EAGVVQSPRYKIIEKKQPVAFWCNPISGHNTLYWYLQNLGQGPELLIRYENEEAVDDSQLPKDRFSAERLKGVDSTLKIQPAELGDSAVYLCASSLVRGNNEQFFGPGTRLTVL.

This chain uses TRBV6-6 with TRBJ1-2, with 7 positions matching TRBD1. This CDR3 is built from 12 residues. After removal of 5 bases from V and 8 bases from J, the junction contained 5 bases not matched to a gene. CDR1 and CDR2 from the germline V gene are MNHNY and SVGAGI (reference sequence). In nucleotides, the CDR3 is TGTGCCAGCAGTGCGACAGGGTGGGGCTACACCTTC. Amino acids: CASSATGWGYTF.

J is TRBJ2-7 and V is TRBV7-8; D is perhaps TRBD2 (5 bases). The CDR3 runs 12 residues. CDR1 is SGHVS, CDR2 FQNEAQ, per germline. V gave up 0 bases and J gave up 6 bases, with 6 bases separating them. CDR3 nucleotides: TGTGCCAGCAGCTTAGCAGGAGGCGAGCAGTACTTC. It codes for CASSLAGGEQYF.

This chain joins TRBV11-3 and TRBJ2-3; 9 bases agree with TRBD2. Germline V gene sequence: CDR1 SGHNT, CDR2 YENEEA. The CDR3 contains 15 residues. The J segment lost 5 bases and the V segment lost 5 bases, leaving 8 bases of the junction unmatched. The CDR3 sequence: CASSQSGGRGDTQYF. DNA for the CDR3: TGTGCCAGCAGCCAAAGCGGGGGGCGGGGAGATACGCAGTATTTT.

The chain has TRBV5-1 and TRBJ2-1; 7 bases agree with TRBD2. V dropped 4 bases and J dropped 1; count of bases not matched to a gene: 8. This CDR3 spans 16 amino acids. Germline V gene sequence: CDR1 SGHRS, CDR2 YFSETQ. CDR3 sequence: CASSPATAGSYNEQFF. In nucleotides, the CDR3 is TGCGCCAGCAGCCCGGCCACAGCGGGATCCTACAATGAGCAGTTCTTC.

This chain connects TRBV12-5 to TRBJ2-7; no definite D call. The V end lost 7 bases, the J end lost 4 bases, and 14 bases lay between the germline ends. Germline V gene data show CDR1 as LGHNT and CDR2 as FRNRAP. The CDR3 length is 13 residues. Written as DNA, the CDR3 is TGTGCTAGTGCCCGGTATCCCCCATACGAGCAGTACTTC. Translating it yields CASARYPPYEQYF.

V and J are TRBV10-1 and TRBJ2-1; 8 nucleotides agree with TRBD2. This CDR3 region has 14 residues. Germline V gene sequence: CDR1 WNHNN, CDR2 SYGVQD (reference sequence). V lost 3 bases, J lost 5 bases, and 3 bases stayed unmatched. The CDR3 region has the DNA TGCGCCAGCAGTGACGGGGGGGGCAACAATGAGCAGTTCTTC. This encodes CASSDGGGNNEQFF.

The sample holds a few counts of this clone. The chain links TRBV15 to TRBJ1-1; D not certain. The V gene's germline CDR1 is LNHNV and CDR2 YYDKDF (reference sequence). The CDR3 sequence is 14 residues long. Trimming removed 8 bases from V and 0 bases from J, with 13 bases in between. The CDR3 sequence: CATRTESLNTEAFF. The CDR3 nucleotides are TGTGCCACCCGAACAGAGAGTTTGAACACTGAAGCTTTCTTT.